These 30 T cell receptor beta chains were all obtained from the same sample, sequenced in a study of T cells after yellow fever vaccination. Each CDR3 protein gets one entry after TCRdb re-called the 5' RACE reads with MiXCR. The table shows some 560,000 distinct CDR3 sequences, with around 21% occurring only once. Specimen: PBMCs, collected 15 days after the yellow fever booster vaccination. The origin of the receptors is a man aged 30 to 45 who received the YFV17D yellow fever vaccine.

V usage is TRBV20-1 and J usage is TRBJ1-5, with TRBD1 matching 7 bases. Per germline, CDR1 DFQATT and CDR2 SNEGSKA (reference sequence). CDR3 length: 15 amino acids. Trimming removed 6 bases from V and 4 bases from J; junction bases left unmatched: 12. The CDR3 nucleotides read TGCAGTGCCAGGGACACAGGGGTAGGAAATCAGCCCCAGCATTTT. As protein: CSARDTGVGNQPQHF.

The genes are TRBV19 and TRBJ2-7; 7 bases are shared with TRBD1. Trimming removed 8 bases from V and 4 bases from J; junction bases left unmatched: 8. Germline V gene lookup returns CDR1 LNHDA and CDR2 SQIVND (reference sequence). There are 13 residues in the CDR3. The CDR3 here is CASGTALSYEQYF. CDR3 sequence (DNA): TGTGCCAGTGGGACAGCCCTCTCGTACGAGCAGTACTTC.

This clonotype occurred a few times. The chain joins TRBV18 to TRBJ2-5; the D is unclear. The CDR3 totals 16 residues. Germline V gene data show CDR1 as KGHSH and CDR2 as LQKENI. V lost 1 base, J lost 1 base, and 13 bases lay in between. CDR3: CASSPRDATAQETQYF. Written as DNA, the CDR3 is TGTGCCAGCTCACCACGAGATGCAACAGCCCAAGAGACCCAGTACTTC.

The genes are TRBV7-9 and TRBJ1-6; D uncertain. Trimming removed 5 bases at V and 7 bases at J, with 9 bases between. CDR3 length: 13 residues. Per germline, CDR1 SEHNR and CDR2 FQNEAQ (reference sequence). This CDR3 reads CASSTSGNSPLHF. The CDR3 DNA reads TGTGCCAGCAGCACGTCGGGAAATTCACCCCTCCACTTT.

The chain has TRBV19 and TRBJ2-3, with 7 bases that match TRBD2. The CDR3 extends over 14 amino acids. Germline V gene sequence: CDR1 LNHDA, CDR2 SQIVND (reference sequence). With 6 bases clipped from V and 0 bases from J, the junction kept 3 bases outside the gene matches. CDR3 in DNA: TGTGCCAGTAGGCAAGCGGGAAGCACAGATACGCAGTATTTT. Amino acid sequence: CASRQAGSTDTQYF.

The chain couples TRBV24-1 to TRBJ2-5, with 7 bases identical to TRBD1. This CDR3 comprises 14 residues. V shed 2 bases, J shed 4 bases, and the junction held 3 bases outside the gene matches. CDR1 is KGHDR, CDR2 SFDVKD, per germline. CDR3 in amino acids: CATSDSGGAETQYF. The CDR3 DNA follows: TGTGCCACCAGTGATTCAGGGGGAGCAGAGACCCAGTACTTC.

This clonotype was recorded a few times. The chain links TRBV12-3 or TRBV12-4 to TRBJ2-4; D unclear. Trimming took off 7 bases at V and 1 base at J, with 11 bases between the two ends. This CDR3 region has 14 residues. CDR3 in amino acids: CASTLLGAKNIQYF. The CDR3 DNA reads TGTGCCAGCACCCTATTGGGCGCCAAAAACATTCAGTACTTC.

The chain uses TRBV7-2 and TRBJ2-1, with D maybe TRBD2 (6 bases). The V and J ends lost 5 bases and 6 bases respectively, with 17 bases between them. The CDR3 runs to 15 residues. CDR1 is SGHTA, CDR2 FQGNSA, per germline. The CDR3 DNA sequence: TGTGCCAGCAGCCCTCAAAGACTAGTCCGCAATGAGCAGTTCTTC. This translates into CASSPQRLVRNEQFF.

The chain recombines TRBV27 with TRBJ2-1; 11 bases align to TRBD2. There are 14 residues in the CDR3. Germline loops: CDR1 MNHEY, CDR2 SMNVEV (reference sequence). V trimming: 2 bases; J trimming: 10 bases; junction bases outside the gene matches: 4. This chain's CDR3 is CASSLTSGRNEQFF. The CDR3 bases are TGTGCCAGCAGTTTAACTAGCGGGAGAAACGAGCAGTTCTTC.

This clonotype has a handful of counts. The chain is built from TRBV20-1 and TRBJ1-2; D call uncertain. The CDR3 spans 12 residues. Per germline, CDR1 DFQATT and CDR2 SNEGSKA (reference sequence). V dropped 1 base and J dropped 4 bases, with 7 bases sitting between them. CDR3 nucleotide sequence: TGCAGTGCTAGAGTTCCCCTCTATGGCTACACCTTC. It codes for CSARVPLYGYTF.

This clonotype was detected only a few times. The chain uses TRBV15 and TRBJ2-1; D unresolved. Between the trimmed V and J ends, which lost 4 bases and 4 bases, there was a span of 8 bases. The CDR3 is 13 amino acids. Germline CDR1 and CDR2: LNHNV and YYDKDF (reference sequence). The CDR3 region is CATSIEGYNEQFF. In nucleotides, the CDR3 is TGTGCCACCAGCATTGAAGGGTACAATGAGCAGTTCTTC.

The sample holds a few counts of this clonotype. The chain couples TRBV5-1 to TRBJ2-1; D gene uncertain. V lost 0 bases and J lost 6, with 13 bases in between. CDR3 length equals 15 residues. Germline CDR1 and CDR2: SGHRS and YFSETQ. CDR3 coding DNA: TGCGCCAGCAGCTTGGCCAGCGCGGAAGTCAATGAGCAGTTCTTC. Amino acids: CASSLASAEVNEQFF. Filled out from reference TRBV5-1 and TRBJ2-1, the complete variable domain reads KAGVTQTPRYLIKTRGQQVTLSCSPISGHRSVSWYQQTPGQGLQFLFEYFSETQRNKGNFPGRFSGRQFSNSRSEMNVSTLELGDSALYLCASSLASAEVNEQFFGPGTRLTVL.

This clonotype was seen more than once but under ten times. The germline gene is not matched at one end of the junction; a read error may be the cause. V is TRBV7-2 and J is TRBJ1-5; D gene ambiguous. The CDR3 runs to 13 residues. CDR1 is SGHTA, CDR2 FQGNSA, per germline. Written as DNA, the CDR3 is TGTGCCAGCAGCTCCCGGACCGATCAACCCCAGCATTTT. This gives the protein CASSSRTDQPQHF.

The V and J genes are TRBV20-1 and TRBJ2-2, with D possibly matching TRBD1 (8 bases). CDR1 and CDR2 from the germline V gene are DFQATT and SNEGSKA (reference sequence). V shed 6 bases and J shed 0 bases, with 20 bases lying between them. This CDR3 comprises 17 residues. The CDR3 coding sequence is TGCAGTGCCACTAGCGTTGGGACAGGAGCGAACACCGGGGAGCTGTTTTTT. Translation: CSATSVGTGANTGELFF.

The chain employs TRBV4-3 and TRBJ2-2; TRBD1 is a possible D gene (8 bases). Trimming stripped 4 bases from V and 4 bases from J, with 16 bases between. This CDR3 is 16 amino acids long. Germline CDR1 and CDR2: LGHNA and YSLEER. The CDR3 region is CASSPMTGEGTGELFF. The CDR3 bases are TGCGCCAGCAGCCCGATGACAGGGGAGGGCACCGGGGAGCTGTTTTTT.

Here the CDR3 reads CASSYSRGDAFF. In DNA form, the CDR3 reads TGTGCCAGCAGTTACTCGAGGGGCGACGCTTTCTTT. This chain uses TRBV6-5 with TRBJ1-1; TRBD1 might be the D (5 bases). The CDR3 loop spans 12 amino acids. CDR1 is MNHEY, CDR2 SVGAGI, per germline. Trimming cost V 0 bases and J 11 bases, with 10 bases left between them.

This clonotype appeared a few times. The chain recombines TRBV20-1 with TRBJ2-1; no reliable D call. There are 11 residues in the CDR3. Trimming took 2 bases from V and 7 from J, leaving 6 bases between them. CDR1 is DFQATT and CDR2 is SNEGSKA in the germline V gene (reference sequence). The CDR3 spells CSARLVNEQFF. DNA for the CDR3: TGCAGTGCTAGACTAGTGAATGAGCAGTTCTTC.

This clonotype was detected only a few times. This chain uses TRBV4-2 with TRBJ2-7, with 7 positions matching TRBD2. The CDR3 loop spans 14 amino acids. Germline trimming cut 2 bases from V and 3 bases from J; bases unmatched to any gene: 4. The germline CDR1 and CDR2 sequences are LGHNA and YNFKEQ. This CDR3 is CASSQWGGDYEQYF. In nucleotides, the CDR3 is TGTGCCAGCAGCCAATGGGGGGGGGACTACGAGCAGTACTTC.

The chain couples TRBV20-1 to TRBJ2-4; no clear D gene. Trimming shortened V by 8 bases and J by 1 base, and 9 bases separated the two germline ends. The CDR3 covers 12 residues. The V gene's germline CDR1 is DFQATT and CDR2 SNEGSKA (reference sequence). This CDR3 is CSTRWAKNIQYF. The CDR3, as DNA: TGCAGTACCCGGTGGGCCAAAAACATTCAGTACTTC.

This sequence joins TRBV7-6 and TRBJ2-7; maybe TRBD2 (6 bases). Germline V gene data show CDR1 as SGHVS and CDR2 as FNYEAQ. CDR3 length: 15 residues. Trimming pared 5 bases from V and 2 bases from J, leaving 16 bases between. CDR3 bases: TGTGCCAGCAGCCCCGGGGTAGCGGTCACCTACGAGCAGTACTTC. This sequence encodes CASSPGVAVTYEQYF.

Only a few counts were recorded for this clonotype. This sequence joins TRBV5-5 and TRBJ2-7; 10 bases line up with TRBD2. The junction had 8 bases not matched to a gene; V was cut back by 0 bases and J by 5 bases. Germline values: CDR1 SGHKS, CDR2 YYEKEE (reference sequence). CDR3 length equals 16 residues. CDR3 amino acids: CASSLVASGSSNEQYF. CDR3 DNA: TGTGCCAGCAGCTTGGTCGCTAGCGGGAGTAGTAACGAGCAGTACTTC.

This clonotype has a handful of counts. The rearrangement uses TRBV12-3 or TRBV12-4 and TRBJ2-5; D remains unclear. The V end lost 5 bases, the J end lost 5 bases, and 12 bases lay between the germline ends. The CDR3 is 13 residues long. CDR3 bases: TGTGCCAGCAGTCAATCCAGACTGGAGACCCAGTACTTC. It translates to CASSQSRLETQYF.

The chain combines TRBV15 with TRBJ2-5, with D possibly TRBD2 on 6 matching bases. There are 14 residues in the CDR3. Germline values: CDR1 LNHNV, CDR2 YYDKDF (reference sequence). The V and J ends lost 3 bases and 5 bases respectively, with 13 bases between them. Here the CDR3 DNA reads TGTGCCACCAGCAGGAGGTGGGGGGTGGAGACCCAGTACTTC. Translating it yields CATSRRWGVETQYF. Filled out from reference TRBV15 and TRBJ2-5, the complete variable domain reads DAMVIQNPRYQVTQFGKPVTLSCSQTLNHNVMYWYQQKSSQAPKLLFHYYDKDFNNEADTPDNFQSRRPNTSFCFLDIRSPGLGDTAMYLCATSRRWGVETQYFGPGTRLLVL.

The chain links TRBV20-1 to TRBJ1-5, with TRBD1 identical over 7 bases. Germline V gene sequence: CDR1 DFQATT, CDR2 SNEGSKA (reference sequence). V was clipped by 5 bases and J by 1 base; unmatched bases: 8. The length of the CDR3 is 15 residues. The CDR3 region has the DNA TGCAGTGCTCGCCGGACGACAGGGAGCAATCAGCCCCAGCATTTT. Translated, it gives CSARRTTGSNQPQHF.

This clonotype was observed a handful of times. This chain links TRBV7-2 with TRBJ2-7; perhaps TRBD1 as D (6 bases). Trimming shortened V by 5 bases and J by 4 bases, and 15 bases separated the two germline ends. The CDR3 covers 14 residues. Germline-derived CDR1 and CDR2 are SGHTA and FQGNSA. This CDR3 is CASSKQGGEYEQYF. In DNA, the CDR3 is TGTGCCAGCAGCAAACAGGGTGGGGAATACGAGCAGTACTTC. The whole variable domain, filled in from reference TRBV7-2 and TRBJ2-7, reads GAGVSQSPSNKVTEKGKDVELRCDPISGHTALYWYRQSLGQGLEFLIYFQGNSAPDKSGLPSDRFSAERTGGSVSTLTIQRTQQEDSAVYLCASSKQGGEYEQYFGPGTRLTVT.

The chain uses TRBV29-1 and TRBJ1-1; D is unclear. Between the trimmed V and J ends, which lost 3 bases and 5 bases, there was a span of 13 bases. Germline V gives CDR1 SQVTM, CDR2 ANQGSEA. The CDR3 is made up of 13 amino acids. The CDR3 nucleotides read TGCAGCGTTGATGTCCCCGGGAGAACTGAAGCTTTCTTT. It is translated as CSVDVPGRTEAFF.

V and J are TRBV18 and TRBJ2-1; D is perhaps TRBD1 or TRBD2 (5 bases each). V was shortened by 3 bases and J by 6 bases, with 15 bases between the two germline ends. Germline CDR1 KGHSH, CDR2 LQKENI. This CDR3 spans 15 amino acids. The CDR3 is CASSPEMVRGNEQFF. For the CDR3, the DNA is TGTGCCAGCTCACCTGAAATGGTGAGGGGCAATGAGCAGTTCTTC.

The chain carries TRBV24-1 and TRBJ2-3; 7 positions match TRBD2. The CDR3 is 15 residues long. CDR1 and CDR2 from the germline V gene are KGHDR and SFDVKD. Trimming removed 4 bases from V and 0 bases from J; junction bases left unmatched: 3. The CDR3 coding sequence is TGTGCCACCAGTGAACTTAGCGGGAGCACAGATACGCAGTATTTT. Translated: CATSELSGSTDTQYF.

The rearrangement links TRBV24-1 to TRBJ2-7; 10 bases fit TRBD2. V lost 5 bases and J lost 6; bases outside the gene matches: 3. This CDR3 contains 13 residues. The V gene's germline CDR1 is KGHDR and CDR2 SFDVKD. CDR3 sequence reads: CATSGLAGAEQYF. CDR3 in DNA: TGTGCCACCAGTGGGCTAGCGGGAGCCGAGCAGTACTTC.

The rearrangement joins TRBV12-3 or TRBV12-4 to TRBJ2-7; D perhaps matches TRBD1 (6 bases). The CDR3 runs to 12 residues. Deletions cut 5 bases from V and 5 bases from J, with 10 bases between. The CDR3 protein is CASSRTDHEQYF. CDR3 nucleotide sequence: TGTGCCAGCAGTCGGACAGACCACGAGCAGTACTTC.